This TCR beta chain was sequenced for a study of cytomegalovirus exposure and HLA in healthy donors. 60 Vbeta and 13 Jbeta primers were used in PCR. The method was immunoSEQ multiplex PCR; TCRdb's version includes in-frame clones alone and lacks a portion of them. The sample carries some 200,000 clones, roughly 82% recorded once. Findings and caveats of the study: Under in vitro conditions, three CMV-associated chains were confirmed as specific for CMV antigens.

Remarks on this clone: The antigen remains undetermined.

In germline, CDR1 is SGHTA, CDR2 FQGNSA. The CDR3 sequence is 15 residues long. V shed 2 bases, J shed 1 base, and the junction held 2 bases outside the gene matches. Sequences were obtained from PBMCs. The clonotype originates from a woman in her fifties or sixties in good health and CMV-seropositive. The J gene is TRBJ2-1, the V gene TRBV7-2; TRBD2 matches at 7 bases. CDR3 protein: CASSLQGLSYNEQFF. Written as DNA, the CDR3 is TGTGCCAGCAGCTTACAGGGACTATCCTACAATGAGCAGTTCTTC.